A selection of T cell receptor beta chains follows, all from one sample in a study of vaccination and CD4 T cells after COVID-19. TCRdb re-analysed the PCR reads in MiXCR, keeping a single row per CDR3 protein. The table has some 27,000 distinct CDR3 sequences, around 53% seen once. Material: CD4+ T cells from blood, obtained about 7 months after SARS-CoV-2 vaccination. The receptors here all came from a human donor who had recovered from COVID-19. CDR3s include the opening cysteine and the closing phenylalanine or tryptophan. A D gene is named only where the DNA matches it firmly. Not every row has a clone size; where given, it reads once, few, many or a size class.

CDR3 protein: CASSIRLRGRTKQYF
CDR3 DNA: TGTGCCAGTAGTATCCGCCTCCGCGGGAGAACCAAGCAGTACTTC
clone size: once
J gene: TRBJ2-7
D gene: TRBD2
V gene: TRBV19

CDR3 protein: CSAFIYTGGLLADTQYF
CDR3 DNA: TGCAGTGCTTTTATTTATACAGGGGGGCTACTCGCAGATACGCAGTATTTT
clone size: NA
J gene: TRBJ2-3
D gene: TRBD1
V gene: TRBV20-1

CDR3 protein: CATRLGNSYEQYF
CDR3 DNA: TGTGCCACCAGGCTCGGGAACTCCTACGAGCAGTACTTC
clone size: NA
J gene: TRBJ2-7
D gene: NA
V gene: TRBV15

CDR3 protein: CASSPADTGQNIQYF
CDR3 DNA: TGTGCCAGCAGCCCCGCCGACACGGGCCAAAACATTCAGTACTTC
clone size: NA
J gene: TRBJ2-4
D gene: NA
V gene: TRBV7-2

CDR3 protein: CASSQDDSGGSYEQYF
CDR3 DNA: TGTGCCAGCAGCCAAGACGATAGCGGAGGCTCCTACGAGCAGTACTTC
clone size: NA
J gene: TRBJ2-7
D gene: NA
V gene: TRBV4-2

CDR3 protein: CASRAQGISNQPQHF
CDR3 DNA: TGTGCCAGCAGGGCACAGGGAATTAGCAATCAGCCCCAGCATTTT
clone size: few
J gene: TRBJ1-5
D gene: NA
V gene: TRBV27

CDR3 protein: CASSFSGLAQETQYF
CDR3 DNA: TGTGCCAGCAGTTTTTCGGGGCTAGCCCAAGAGACCCAGTACTTC
clone size: NA
J gene: TRBJ2-5
D gene: NA
V gene: TRBV27

CDR3 protein: CATSRGRPYGETQYF
CDR3 DNA: TGTGCCACCAGCAGAGGACGACCTTACGGGGAGACCCAGTACTTC
clone size: NA
J gene: TRBJ2-5
D gene: NA
V gene: TRBV15

CDR3 protein: CASTLETYSNQPQHF
CDR3 DNA: TGTGCCAGTACCTTGGAGACATATAGCAATCAGCCCCAGCATTTT
clone size: few
J gene: TRBJ1-5
D gene: NA
V gene: TRBV19

CDR3 protein: CTSRAIRTGGAKKPQHF
CDR3 DNA: TGTACCAGTCGAGCTATCCGGACAGGGGGCGCGAAGAAGCCCCAGCATTTT
clone size: NA
J gene: TRBJ1-5
D gene: TRBD1
V gene: TRBV19

CDR3 protein: CSARDVRGLPQETQYF
CDR3 DNA: TGCAGTGCTAGAGATGTTAGGGGGCTTCCCCAAGAGACCCAGTACTTC
clone size: NA
J gene: TRBJ2-5
D gene: TRBD1
V gene: TRBV20-1

CDR3 protein: CASSLGGGQGALTGANVLTF
CDR3 DNA: TGTGCCAGCAGCCTGGGGGGGGGACAGGGAGCATTAACTGGGGCCAACGTCCTGACTTTC
clone size: NA
J gene: TRBJ2-6
D gene: TRBD1
V gene: TRBV4-2

CDR3 protein: CASSRTANTGELFF
CDR3 DNA: TGTGCCAGTAGTAGGACAGCGAACACCGGGGAGCTGTTTTTT
clone size: NA
J gene: TRBJ2-2
D gene: NA
V gene: TRBV19

CDR3 protein: CASSPTASALHF
CDR3 DNA: TGTGCCAGCAGTCCTACAGCGTCGGCCCTCCACTTT
clone size: NA
J gene: TRBJ1-6
D gene: NA
V gene: TRBV2

CDR3 protein: CASKDPSSYNEQFF
CDR3 DNA: TGTGCCAGCAAGGATCCCAGCTCCTACAATGAGCAGTTCTTC
clone size: NA
J gene: TRBJ2-1
D gene: NA
V gene: TRBV6-2/TRBV6-3

CDR3 protein: CASMGPRNNEQFF
CDR3 DNA: TGTGCCAGCATGGGACCAAGAAACAATGAGCAGTTCTTC
clone size: NA
J gene: TRBJ2-1
D gene: NA
V gene: TRBV6-1

CDR3 protein: CASSQQGSNQPQHF
CDR3 DNA: TGTGCCAGCAGTCAACAGGGGAGCAATCAGCCCCAGCATTTT
clone size: NA
J gene: TRBJ1-5
D gene: TRBD1
V gene: TRBV12-3/TRBV12-4

CDR3 protein: CASISSVTDTQYF
CDR3 DNA: TGCGCCAGCATATCTAGCGTCACAGATACGCAGTATTTT
clone size: NA
J gene: TRBJ2-3
D gene: NA
V gene: TRBV4-1

CDR3 protein: CSATPGLLTYEQYF
CDR3 DNA: TGCAGTGCTACACCGGGACTCCTAACCTACGAGCAGTACTTC
clone size: NA
J gene: TRBJ2-7
D gene: NA
V gene: TRBV20-1

CDR3 protein: CASSSELAGDRIDTQYF
CDR3 DNA: TGTGCCAGCAGTTCTGAACTAGCGGGAGACAGAATAGATACGCAGTATTTT
clone size: NA
J gene: TRBJ2-3
D gene: TRBD2
V gene: TRBV27

CDR3 protein: CASSGSSRLRNEQFF
CDR3 DNA: TGTGCCAGCAGTGGGAGTAGCCGCCTGAGGAATGAGCAGTTCTTC
clone size: NA
J gene: TRBJ2-1
D gene: NA
V gene: TRBV6-1

CDR3 protein: CATSDNHMGTDTQYF
CDR3 DNA: TGTGCCACCAGTGATAACCACATGGGGACAGATACGCAGTATTTT
clone size: NA
J gene: TRBJ2-3
D gene: NA
V gene: TRBV24-1

CDR3 protein: CASSLFSGSYNEQFF
CDR3 DNA: TGTGCCAGCAGTTTATTCTCTGGCTCCTACAATGAGCAGTTCTTC
clone size: NA
J gene: TRBJ2-1
D gene: NA
V gene: TRBV28

CDR3 protein: CASSQGSSTEAFF
CDR3 DNA: TGTGCCAGTAGTCAGGGGTCGTCCACTGAAGCTTTCTTT
clone size: NA
J gene: TRBJ1-1
D gene: NA
V gene: TRBV19

CDR3 protein: CASSLAVSSSYTGELFF
CDR3 DNA: TGTGCCAGCAGCTTAGCGGTCTCGTCCTCTTACACCGGGGAGCTGTTTTTT
clone size: NA
J gene: TRBJ2-2
D gene: NA
V gene: TRBV7-2

CDR3 protein: CASSLTSGTNEQFF
CDR3 DNA: TGTGCCAGCAGTTTGACTAGCGGGACGAATGAGCAGTTCTTC
clone size: NA
J gene: TRBJ2-1
D gene: TRBD2
V gene: TRBV12-3/TRBV12-4

CDR3 protein: CASSEGLFRSPLHF
CDR3 DNA: TGTGCCAGCAGTGAAGGACTTTTTCGGTCACCCCTCCACTTT
clone size: NA
J gene: TRBJ1-6
D gene: NA
V gene: TRBV6-1

CDR3 protein: CASSLSAGWAAQGAQYF
CDR3 DNA: TGTGCCAGCAGTTTATCTGCGGGGTGGGCGGCTCAAGGGGCCCAGTACTTC
clone size: NA
J gene: TRBJ2-5
D gene: NA
V gene: TRBV27

CDR3 protein: CASSWRDTDTQYF
CDR3 DNA: TGTGCCAGCAGTTGGAGAGACACAGATACGCAGTATTTT
clone size: NA
J gene: TRBJ2-3
D gene: NA
V gene: TRBV6-5

CDR3 protein: CASSFGLAGVNEQFF
CDR3 DNA: TGTGCCAGCAGCTTTGGACTAGCGGGAGTAAATGAGCAGTTCTTC
clone size: NA
J gene: TRBJ2-1
D gene: TRBD2
V gene: TRBV7-3

CDR3 protein: CASSIPRRGLDGYTF
CDR3 DNA: TGTGCCAGTAGTATACCCCGCAGGGGGCTGGATGGCTACACCTTC
clone size: NA
J gene: TRBJ1-2
D gene: TRBD1
V gene: TRBV19

CDR3 protein: CASSFGGTGANSPLHF
CDR3 DNA: TGTGCCAGCAGTTTTGGAGGGACAGGGGCTAATTCACCCCTCCACTTT
clone size: few
J gene: TRBJ1-6
D gene: TRBD1
V gene: TRBV27

CDR3 protein: CASRTGGVEQFF
CDR3 DNA: TGTGCCAGCAGGACAGGGGGTGTTGAGCAGTTCTTC
clone size: NA
J gene: TRBJ2-1
D gene: TRBD1
V gene: TRBV28

CDR3 protein: CASTEWVETQYF
CDR3 DNA: TGTGCCAGCACGGAGTGGGTCGAGACCCAGTACTTC
clone size: few
J gene: TRBJ2-5
D gene: NA
V gene: TRBV2

CDR3 protein: CAWSVQGSLGEQYF
CDR3 DNA: TGTGCCTGGAGTGTACAGGGTTCGTTAGGGGAGCAGTACTTC
clone size: NA
J gene: TRBJ2-7
D gene: NA
V gene: TRBV30

CDR3 protein: CASSYGSGGGYEAFF
CDR3 DNA: TGTGCCAGCAGTTACGGGTCAGGAGGGGGCTACGAAGCTTTCTTT
clone size: NA
J gene: TRBJ1-1
D gene: TRBD1
V gene: TRBV6-5

CDR3 protein: CASSLGVGTGWTQYF
CDR3 DNA: TGTGCCAGCAGCTTAGGTGTAGGGACGGGTTGGACCCAGTACTTC
clone size: few
J gene: TRBJ2-5
D gene: NA
V gene: TRBV7-2

CDR3 protein: CASSQAGVYSSSTDTQYF
CDR3 DNA: TGCGCCAGCAGCCAAGCAGGGGTCTATTCATCTAGCACAGATACGCAGTATTTT
clone size: NA
J gene: TRBJ2-3
D gene: NA
V gene: TRBV4-1

CDR3 protein: CASQGLYEQYF
CDR3 DNA: TGTGCCAGCCAGGGTCTCTACGAGCAGTACTTC
clone size: medium-sized
J gene: TRBJ2-7
D gene: NA
V gene: TRBV5-8

CDR3 protein: CASSFSYGTARGLEAETQYF
CDR3 DNA: TGTGCCAGCAGCTTCTCCTACGGGACAGCACGCGGGCTTGAAGCAGAGACCCAGTACTTC
clone size: NA
J gene: TRBJ2-5
D gene: TRBD1
V gene: TRBV7-6

CDR3 protein: CASSSRWGTDTQYF
CDR3 DNA: TGTGCCAGCAGTTCCCGGTGGGGCACAGATACGCAGTATTTT
clone size: NA
J gene: TRBJ2-3
D gene: NA
V gene: TRBV6-5

CDR3 protein: CATSDSPHETQYF
CDR3 DNA: TGTGCCACCAGTGATTCCCCCCATGAGACCCAGTACTTC
clone size: NA
J gene: TRBJ2-5
D gene: NA
V gene: TRBV24-1

CDR3 protein: CASSLTTSGSRNEQFF
CDR3 DNA: TGTGCCAGCAGCTTAACGACTAGCGGGAGTAGAAATGAGCAGTTCTTC
clone size: NA
J gene: TRBJ2-1
D gene: TRBD2
V gene: TRBV7-2

CDR3 protein: CASSFSSSGRFYEQYF
CDR3 DNA: TGTGCCAGCAGTTTCTCGTCTAGCGGGAGATTCTACGAGCAGTACTTC
clone size: few
J gene: TRBJ2-7
D gene: TRBD2
V gene: TRBV27

CDR3 protein: CASSEGLEKLFF
CDR3 DNA: TGTGCCAGCAGTGAAGGTTTGGAAAAACTGTTTTTT
clone size: NA
J gene: TRBJ1-4
D gene: NA
V gene: TRBV2

CDR3 protein: CASSSRGTENSPLHF
CDR3 DNA: TGTGCCAGCAGTTCCCGCGGGACAGAGAATTCACCCCTCCACTTT
clone size: NA
J gene: TRBJ1-6
D gene: TRBD1
V gene: TRBV27

CDR3 protein: CASSPFRGSSYNEQFF
CDR3 DNA: TGTGCCAGCAGCCCCTTTCGGGGGAGCTCCTACAATGAGCAGTTCTTC
clone size: NA
J gene: TRBJ2-1
D gene: NA
V gene: TRBV7-9